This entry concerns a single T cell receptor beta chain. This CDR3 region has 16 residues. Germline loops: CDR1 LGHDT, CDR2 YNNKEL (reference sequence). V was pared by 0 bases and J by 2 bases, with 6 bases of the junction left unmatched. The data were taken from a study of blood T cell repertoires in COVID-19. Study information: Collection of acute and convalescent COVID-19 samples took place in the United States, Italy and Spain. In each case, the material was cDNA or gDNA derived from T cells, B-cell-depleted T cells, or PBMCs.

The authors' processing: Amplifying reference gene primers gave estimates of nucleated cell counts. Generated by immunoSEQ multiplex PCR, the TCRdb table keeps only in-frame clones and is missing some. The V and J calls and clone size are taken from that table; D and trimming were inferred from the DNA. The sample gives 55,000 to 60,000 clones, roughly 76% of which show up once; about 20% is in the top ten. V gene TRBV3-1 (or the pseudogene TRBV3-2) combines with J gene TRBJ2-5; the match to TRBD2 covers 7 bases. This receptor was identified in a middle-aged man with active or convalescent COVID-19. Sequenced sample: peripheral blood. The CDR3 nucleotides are TGTGCCAGCAGCCAAGATGGCGGGGGAGTACAAGAGACCCAGTACTTC. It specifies CASSQDGGGVQETQYF.